This record looks at one T cell receptor (beta chain) sequence and its context. The data belong to a study of blood T cell repertoires in COVID-19. Study-wide background: Samples taken during acute and convalescent COVID-19 were collected in the United States, Italy and Spain. The analysed material was cDNA or gDNA that came from T cells, B-cell-depleted T cells, or PBMCs.

With 3 bases clipped from V and 6 bases from J, the junction kept 10 bases outside the gene matches. This CDR3 has 15 amino acids. The germline V gene has CDR1 MNHEY and CDR2 SVGAGI. Authors' analysis steps: Amplification of reference gene primers was used by the study to estimate nucleated cell counts. Generated by immunoSEQ multiplex PCR, the TCRdb table keeps only in-frame clones and is missing some. V and J calls and clone size are given by that table; D and trimming were obtained from the DNA. Of about 330,000 clones in the sample, around 92% were seen once. The V gene is TRBV6-5, the J gene TRBJ2-7; TRBD2 aligns across 8 bases. Material: peripheral blood. This TCR came from a man between 18 and 29 years old who had recovered from COVID-19. This chain's CDR3 is CASSYGGFAGGEQYF. As DNA, the CDR3 is TGTGCCAGCAGTTATGGGGGATTCGCGGGGGGCGAGCAGTACTTC.